Listed below are T cell receptor beta chains from one sample, sequenced in a study of cytomegalovirus exposure and HLA in healthy donors. Only in-frame clones appear in the TCRdb table, and some are missing; sequencing was by immunoSEQ multiplex PCR. The sample records roughly 200,000 clones, roughly 13% being singletons. The material sequenced was PBMCs. These receptors came from a man aged 45-65 years in good health and CMV-seropositive. Both conserved end residues are trimmed from each CDR3. Fields, in order: V gene, CDR3 length, CDR3 protein.

V: TRBV19; length: 11; CDR3: ASSIERGNEQF
V: TRBV6-1; length: 11; CDR3: AAGRDRGETQY
V: TRBV7-2; length: 11; CDR3: ASSLVVDRHYT
V: TRBV27; length: 11; CDR3: ASGWTGNQPQH
V: TRBV11-3; length: 13; CDR3: ASSLVGILDTEAF
V: TRBV6-5; length: 12; CDR3: ASSWTGLPGELF
V: TRBV7-2; length: 14; CDR3: ASSSPLAGGTGELF
V: TRBV5-6; length: 13; CDR3: ASSLGGGSNQPQH
V: TRBV5-1; length: 13; CDR3: ASSLRAGGTDTQY
V: TRBV10-3; length: 13; CDR3: AIRGPGQGPGELF
V: TRBV5-1; length: 12; CDR3: ASSLWGETGELF
V: TRBV6-5; length: 12; CDR3: ASSKGLVGETQY
V: TRBV11-2; length: 12; CDR3: ASSSVGLDTEAF
V: TRBV9; length: 12; CDR3: ASSVGRINSPLH
V: TRBV10-3; length: 12; CDR3: ANRPGAGANVLT
V: TRBV6-5; length: 14; CDR3: ASSYSPASSNYGYT
V: TRBV6-5; length: 11; CDR3: ASSYTRGTEAF
V: TRBV27; length: 13; CDR3: ASREVGTASSEQY
V: TRBV6-5; length: 13; CDR3: ASRTTGEGNQPQH
V: TRBV19; length: 13; CDR3: ASSPRGLDYNEQF
V: TRBV11-2; length: 15; CDR3: ASSYLGTPKSGDTQY
V: TRBV11-2; length: 14; CDR3: ASSLLLLAGSYEQY